One and the same sample provided the 26 T cell receptor beta chains below, sequenced in a study of shared clonotypes between healthy human individuals. Produced via immunoSEQ multiplex PCR; TCRdb's table is partial and in-frame only. The sample holds some 690,000 clones, 90% seen once. Sequenced material: memory CD8+ T cells from PBMCs. The subset: CD45RO+ cells pooled with CCR7-negative TemRA cells. The receptors come from a young man in good health. Some clones in this sample may be carry-over from other donors' samples.

The V call is TRBV19, the J call TRBJ2-7; the D is unclear. Germline V gene sequence: CDR1 LNHDA, CDR2 SQIVND (reference sequence). V was pared by 10 bases and J by 7 bases, with 20 bases between. There are 13 residues in the CDR3. The CDR3 nucleotides read TGTGCCATGGCGGCAAGCTTAAATGGGGAGCAGTACTTC. This gives the protein CAMAASLNGEQYF. Variable domain in full (rest from reference TRBV19 and TRBJ2-7): DGGITQSPKYLFRKEGQNVTLSCEQNLNHDAMYWYRQDPGQGLRLIYYSQIVNDFQKGDIAEGYSVSREKKESFPLTVTSAQKNPTAFYLCAMAASLNGEQYFGPGTRLTVT.

The chain is built from TRBV5-1 and TRBJ2-7; perhaps TRBD1 as D (5 bases). Trimming removed 2 bases at V and 0 bases at J, with 12 bases between. Per germline, CDR1 SGHRS and CDR2 YFSETQ. The CDR3 runs 15 residues. The DNA of the CDR3 is TGCGCCAGCAGCTTAGACAGCTCTCCCTCCTACGAGCAGTACTTC. It encodes CASSLDSSPSYEQYF.

V gene TRBV21-1 combines with J gene TRBJ1-1; the tabulated D call, TRBD1, remains unverified against the DNA. TRBV21-1 is labeled a pseudogene. The CDR3 is made up of 16 amino acids. The CDR3 loop reads CASSINRTGGNTEAFF. As DNA, the CDR3 is TGTGCCAGCAGCATTAATAGGACAGGGGGCAACACTGAAGCTTTCTTT.

The gene calls are TRBV19 and TRBJ2-3, with unresolved D. CDR1 is LNHDA, CDR2 SQIVND, per germline (reference sequence). V lost 3 bases and J lost 2, with 9 bases in between. There are 14 residues in the CDR3. CDR3: CASSIGPATDTQYF. In DNA, the CDR3 is TGTGCCAGTAGTATCGGCCCAGCCACAGATACGCAGTATTTT.

The chain carries TRBV14 and TRBJ2-1; D not certain. Germline assignment: CDR1 SGHDN and CDR2 FVKESK. The CDR3 spans 13 residues. V lost 1 base to trimming and J lost 10 bases, with 11 bases between them. The DNA for the CDR3 is TGTGCCAGCAGCCAAGGGTGGGAAAGCGAGCAGTTCTTC. It translates to CASSQGWESEQFF. Supplemented by reference TRBV14 and TRBJ2-1, the full variable domain reads EAGVTQFPSHSVIEKGQTVTLRCDPISGHDNLYWYRRVMGKEIKFLLHFVKESKQDESGMPNNRFLAERTGGTYSTLKVQPAELEDSGVYFCASSQGWESEQFFGPGTRLTVL.

On this clone itself: Other DNA sequences from this sample encode an identical CDR3 as well. CDR3 sequence (DNA): TGTGCCAGCAGCTTAACTGGGGGGGCTGAAGCTTTCTTT. Its translation: CASSLTGGAEAFF. The rearrangement uses TRBV7-3 and TRBJ1-1, with D possibly being TRBD1 (5 bases). The germline V gene has CDR1 SGHTA and CDR2 FQGTGA. Trimming removed 0 bases at V and 6 bases at J, with 8 bases between. The CDR3 totals 13 residues.

The rearrangement joins TRBV10-3 to TRBJ2-7, with D possibly TRBD2 on 6 matching bases. The V gene lost 3 bases and the J gene lost 7 bases, with 19 bases spanning the gap. CDR3 length: 15 amino acids. CDR1 and CDR2 (germline): ENHRY, SYGVKD. As DNA, the CDR3 is TGTGCCATCAGTGATCTATCGGGTCGCGGGGAGGAGCAGTACTTC. Translated, it gives CAISDLSGRGEEQYF.

The chain combines TRBV4-1 with TRBJ2-2, with a possible D match to TRBD1 (6 bases). Germline-derived CDR1 and CDR2 are MGHRA and YSYEKL. Trimming stripped 3 bases from V and 0 bases from J, with 8 bases between. The CDR3 extends over 15 amino acids. The CDR3 sequence is CASSHGTPNTGELFF. CDR3 bases: TGCGCCAGCAGCCACGGGACACCGAACACCGGGGAGCTGTTTTTT.

The rearrangement links TRBV7-8 to TRBJ1-5; perhaps TRBD1 as D (5 bases). Germline V gives CDR1 SGHVS, CDR2 FQNEAQ. This CDR3 region has 14 residues. The V and J ends lost 5 bases and 3 bases respectively, with 11 bases between them. CDR3 coding DNA: TGTGCCAGCAGCCCCGTGACAGACAATCAGCCCCAGCATTTT. This gives the protein CASSPVTDNQPQHF.

The rearrangement uses TRBV23-1 and TRBJ2-7, with TRBD1 identical over 8 bases. TRBV23-1 is placed among ORFs of uncertain function. The CDR3 has 15 residues. J gave up 0 bases and V 6 bases, and 7 bases lay outside the gene matches. The CDR3 loop reads CASRRGQDSSYEQYF. The CDR3 DNA reads as TGCGCCAGCAGACGGGGACAGGATAGCTCCTACGAGCAGTACTTC.

The chain links TRBV27 to TRBJ2-7; 7 nucleotides line up with TRBD2. The CDR3 extends over 16 amino acids. J gave up 2 bases and V 5 bases, and 12 bases lay outside the gene matches. The germline V gene has CDR1 MNHEY and CDR2 SMNVEV (reference sequence). CDR3 in amino acids: CASSGREGSGTYEQYF. CDR3 coding DNA: TGTGCCAGCAGTGGAAGGGAGGGATCGGGGACCTACGAGCAGTACTTC.

V and J are TRBV7-9 and TRBJ1-2, with D maybe TRBD1 (5 bases). This CDR3 region has 13 residues. V lost 2 bases to trimming and J lost 4 bases, with 8 bases between them. The V gene's germline CDR1 is SEHNR and CDR2 FQNEAQ (reference sequence). CDR3 in DNA: TGTGCCAGCAGCTTACCCGGGGCCTATGGCTACACCTTC. Translating gives CASSLPGAYGYTF.

J is TRBJ2-1 and V is TRBV27; D unclear. Deletions cut 6 bases from V and 3 bases from J, with 6 bases between. The CDR3 is 12 residues long. Germline V gene data show CDR1 as MNHEY and CDR2 as SMNVEV (reference sequence). The CDR3 loop reads CASRVGYNEQFF. The CDR3 DNA sequence: TGTGCCAGCAGAGTAGGCTACAATGAGCAGTTCTTC.

V and J are TRBV5-3 and TRBJ2-7, with D tentatively TRBD2 (5 bases). TRBV5-3 is an ORF for which the function is uncertain. Trimming left V 1 base short and J 0 bases short, with 14 bases between. The CDR3 spans 16 residues. The CDR3 region is CARSLYIERNSYEQYF. The CDR3 nucleotides read TGTGCCAGAAGCTTGTATATCGAGCGGAACTCCTACGAGCAGTACTTC.

This clone was seen a few times. The sample has other DNA sequences that encode this CDR3 too. This chain connects TRBV4-1 to TRBJ2-7; TRBD1 aligns across 7 bases. The CDR3 has 14 amino acids. Trimming cost V 1 base and J 1 base; bases outside gene matches: 1. Germline values: CDR1 MGHRA, CDR2 YSYEKL. The CDR3 reads CASSQGQGSYEQYF. The CDR3 DNA is TGCGCCAGCAGCCAAGGACAGGGTTCCTACGAGCAGTACTTC.

The rearrangement uses TRBV19 and TRBJ2-1; D remains unclear. Trimming left V 3 bases short and J 7 bases short, with 10 bases between. The CDR3 runs 13 residues. Germline lookup yields CDR1 LNHDA and CDR2 SQIVND (reference sequence). In DNA, the CDR3 is TGTGCCAGTAGTATTGGCCCTACGAATGAGCAGTTCTTC. Amino acid sequence: CASSIGPTNEQFF. The whole variable domain, remainder taken from reference TRBV19 and TRBJ2-1, is DGGITQSPKYLFRKEGQNVTLSCEQNLNHDAMYWYRQDPGQGLRLIYYSQIVNDFQKGDIAEGYSVSREKKESFPLTVTSAQKNPTAFYLCASSIGPTNEQFFGPGTRLTVL.

This chain uses TRBV6-5 with TRBJ2-1; no definite D call. Trimming removed 2 bases at V and 9 bases at J, with 14 bases between. The CDR3 consists of 14 residues. Germline lookup yields CDR1 MNHEY and CDR2 SVGAGI. The CDR3 spells CASSYGEESPEQFF. CDR3 coding DNA: TGTGCCAGCAGTTACGGTGAAGAGAGCCCTGAGCAGTTCTTC.

The genes are TRBV4-1 and TRBJ2-3, with 7 bases that match TRBD2. The trim removed 6 bases at V and 6 bases at J, leaving 12 bases unmatched. The V gene's germline CDR1 is MGHRA and CDR2 YSYEKL. The CDR3 extends over 15 amino acids. CDR3 loop: CASRRQAGKLDTQYF. The CDR3 DNA reads as TGCGCCAGCAGACGGCAAGCGGGGAAGCTGGATACGCAGTATTTT.

The chain is built from TRBV30 and TRBJ2-7; 7 bases match TRBD2. The CDR3 extends over 15 amino acids. The trim removed 0 bases at V and 6 bases at J, leaving 11 bases unmatched. Germline V lookup: CDR1 GTSNPN, CDR2 SVGIG (reference sequence). This CDR3 is CAWSVGSGNYGEQYF. In DNA form, the CDR3 reads TGTGCCTGGAGTGTTGGGAGCGGGAATTACGGCGAGCAGTACTTC.

Notes on this clone: Mismatch with germline at one junction end may stem from a read error. The genes are TRBV19 and TRBJ1-5; weak D call: TRBD1 (5 bases). Germline V lookup: CDR1 LNHDA, CDR2 SQIVND (reference sequence). The CDR3 totals 13 residues. The CDR3 is CASSITGNQPQHF. The CDR3 DNA is TGTGCCAGTAGTATTACAGGCAACCAGCCCCAGCATTTT.

This clone was seen just once. This chain links TRBV7-9 with TRBJ2-7, with TRBD1 identical over 8 bases. After removal of 4 bases from V and 2 bases from J, the junction contained 4 bases not matched to a gene. CDR1 and CDR2 from the germline V gene are SEHNR and FQNEAQ (reference sequence). The CDR3 is made up of 14 amino acids. DNA of the CDR3: TGTGCCAGCAGCTCCTCGACAGGGGCCTACGAGCAGTACTTC. Its translation: CASSSSTGAYEQYF. Full variable domain (rest looked up from reference TRBV7-9 and TRBJ2-7): DTGVSQNPRHKITKRGQNVTFRCDPISEHNRLYWYRQTLGQGPEFLTYFQNEAQLEKSRLLSDRFSAERPKGSFSTLEIQRTEQGDSAMYLCASSSSTGAYEQYFGPGTRLTVT.

The chain recombines TRBV2 with TRBJ2-7; 7 nucleotides line up with TRBD2. The J segment lost 7 bases and the V segment lost 4 bases, leaving 10 bases of the junction unmatched. Germline CDR1 is SNHLY and CDR2 is FYNNEI. CDR3 length: 14 amino acids. The CDR3 loop is CASSALGTKEEQYF. For the CDR3, the DNA is TGTGCCAGCAGTGCTCTGGGGACTAAGGAGGAGCAGTACTTC.

In regard to this clone: The junction departs from the called germline gene at one end, perhaps through a read error. This sequence joins TRBV30 and TRBJ2-7, with 8 bases that match TRBD2. The CDR3 loop spans 12 amino acids. Germline loops: CDR1 GTSNPN, CDR2 SVGIG (reference sequence). The CDR3 loop is CAWTPPKRESVF. The CDR3 DNA reads as TGTGCCTGGACCCCGCCGAAGCGGGAGAGCGTCTTC. Complete variable domain (other parts from reference TRBV30 and TRBJ2-7): SQTIHQWPATLVQPVGSPLSLECTVEGTSNPNLYWYRQAAGRGLQLLFYSVGIGQISSEVPQNLSASRPQDRQFILSSKKLLLSDSGFYLCAWTPPKRESVFGPGTRLTVT.

Only one count was recorded for this clone. Other DNA sequences in this sample translate to the same CDR3. This rearrangement joins TRBV9 to TRBJ2-1, with D possibly matching TRBD1 (5 bases). This CDR3 comprises 15 residues. V shed 0 bases and J shed 1 base, with 8 bases lying between them. Germline CDR1 SGDLS, CDR2 YYNGEE. The DNA of the CDR3 is TGTGCCAGCAGCGTAGGGCAGGGATCCTACAATGAGCAGTTCTTC. Protein product: CASSVGQGSYNEQFF.

The chain links TRBV19 to TRBJ2-1; D unresolved. With 3 bases removed from V and 4 bases from J, the gap between germline ends came to 7 bases. The CDR3 contains 13 residues. Germline V CDR1 and CDR2: LNHDA, SQIVND (reference sequence). This CDR3 reads CASSISNYNEQFF. CDR3 sequence (DNA): TGTGCCAGTAGTATTTCCAATTACAATGAGCAGTTCTTC.

The chain is built from TRBV5-8 and TRBJ2-1; D is unresolved. The germline V gene has CDR1 SGHTS and CDR2 YDEGEE. The CDR3 has 15 amino acids. Trimming removed 0 bases at V and 6 bases at J, with 13 bases between. The CDR3 DNA is TGTGCCAGCAGCTTGGGGAACACCCCTCGCAATGAGCAGTTCTTC. This gives the protein CASSLGNTPRNEQFF.